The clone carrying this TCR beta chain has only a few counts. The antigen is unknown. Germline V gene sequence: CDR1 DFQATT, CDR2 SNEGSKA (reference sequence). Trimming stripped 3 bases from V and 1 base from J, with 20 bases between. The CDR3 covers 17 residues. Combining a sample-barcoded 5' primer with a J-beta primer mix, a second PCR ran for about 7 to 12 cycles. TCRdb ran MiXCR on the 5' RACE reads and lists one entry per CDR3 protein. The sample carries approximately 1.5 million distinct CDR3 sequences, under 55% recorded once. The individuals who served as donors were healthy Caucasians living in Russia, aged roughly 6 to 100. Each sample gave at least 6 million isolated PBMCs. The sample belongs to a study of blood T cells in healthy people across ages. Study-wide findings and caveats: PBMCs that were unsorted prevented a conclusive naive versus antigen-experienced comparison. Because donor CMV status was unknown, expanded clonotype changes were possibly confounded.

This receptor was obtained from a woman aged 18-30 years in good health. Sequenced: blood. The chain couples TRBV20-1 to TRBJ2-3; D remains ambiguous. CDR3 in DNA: TGCAGTGCTAGTAAGATGGTAGCAGCATACCGCACAGATACGCAGTATTTT. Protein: CSASKMVAAYRTDTQYF.